Each of the 19 T cell receptor beta chains below was sequenced from the same sample in a study of T cells in tuberculosis. Data came from immunoSEQ multiplex PCR; TCRdb stores just in-frame clones and leaves some out. Of about 9,200 clones in the sample, around 94% are singletons; the top ten hold over 10%. Sequenced input: PBMCs. Source of these receptors: an adult with tuberculosis.

The rearrangement links TRBV10-2 to TRBJ1-4; no clear D gene. Trimming stripped 6 bases from V and 7 bases from J, with 12 bases between. The germline V gene encodes CDR1 WSHSY and CDR2 SAAADI. This CDR3 contains 13 residues. CDR3 loop: CASSLNEGEKLFF. CDR3 DNA: TGCGCCAGCAGCCTCAATGAGGGTGAAAAACTGTTTTTT.

The chain uses TRBV12-2 and TRBJ2-1; the tabulated D call, TRBD2, remains unverified against the DNA. TRBV12-2 is shown as a pseudogene. This CDR3 spans 17 amino acids. The CDR3 spells CASRLALPPSGDNEQFF. CDR3 nucleotides: TGTGCAAGTCGCTTAGCGCTCCCACCCTCCGGGGACAATGAGCAGTTCTTC.

The count of this clone is one. V and J are TRBV9 and TRBJ2-1; D is undetermined. The length of the CDR3 is 13 residues. V lost 2 bases to trimming and J lost 4 bases, with 7 bases between them. From germline, CDR1 is SGDLS and CDR2 YYNGEE. The CDR3 loop is CASSVLSYNEQFF. CDR3 nucleotide sequence: TGTGCCAGCAGCGTCCTCTCTTACAATGAGCAGTTCTTC. Using reference TRBV9 and TRBJ2-1 for the parts outside the CDR3, the full variable domain is DSGVTQTPKHLITATGQRVTLRCSPRSGDLSVYWYQQSLDQGLQFLIQYYNGEERAKGNILERFSAQQFPDLHSELNLSSLELGDSALYFCASSVLSYNEQFFGPGTRLTVL.

J is TRBJ2-2 and V is TRBV5-1; 8 bases align to TRBD1. The ends lost 0 bases at V and 4 bases at J; junction bases unmatched: 5. CDR3 size: 16 residues. CDR1 is SGHRS and CDR2 is YFSETQ in the germline V gene. This CDR3 reads CASSLAWTGSTGELFF. The CDR3 DNA is TGCGCCAGCAGCTTGGCCTGGACAGGGTCCACCGGGGAGCTGTTTTTT.

The J gene is TRBJ1-2, the V gene TRBV30, with 8 positions matching TRBD1. Trimming took 4 bases from V and 7 from J; bases not matched to a gene: 2. The germline V gene has CDR1 GTSNPN and CDR2 SVGIG (reference sequence). The CDR3 contains 11 residues. CDR3 nucleotide sequence: TGTGCCTGGATGACAGGGGCTGGCTACACCTTC. Its protein product is CAWMTGAGYTF.

This clone appeared once. This chain connects TRBV2 to TRBJ2-7; D might be TRBD1 (6 bases). Trimming removed 5 bases from V and 3 bases from J, with 17 bases in between. CDR1 SNHLY and CDR2 FYNNEI come from the germline V gene. The CDR3 is 15 residues long. DNA for the CDR3: TGTGCCAGCAGTTTGGACCAAACGGGACACTACGAGCAGTACTTC. It translates to CASSLDQTGHYEQYF.

This chain connects TRBV9 to TRBJ2-2; TRBD1 aligns across 8 bases. The CDR3 consists of 15 residues. Per germline, CDR1 SGDLS and CDR2 YYNGEE. The trim removed 3 bases at V and 5 bases at J, leaving 6 bases unmatched. The CDR3 coding sequence is TGTGCCAGCAGCGACAGGGGGGCGGGGACCGGGGAGCTGTTTTTT. Its translation: CASSDRGAGTGELFF.

The chain recombines TRBV5-1 with TRBJ2-5; possible D gene TRBD1, 6 bases. V was clipped by 7 bases and J by 5 bases, with 21 bases between them. The CDR3 length is 15 residues. CDR1 is SGHRS and CDR2 is YFSETQ in the germline V gene. The CDR3 DNA is TGCGCCAGCGGATACTCGGGACACTCCACGGAGACCCAGTACTTC. Translated: CASGYSGHSTETQYF.

The V and J genes are TRBV30 and TRBJ2-7, with D possibly TRBD2 on 5 matching bases. Germline V gives CDR1 GTSNPN, CDR2 SVGIG (reference sequence). Trimming took off 0 bases at V and 0 bases at J, with 9 bases between the two ends. The CDR3 runs to 14 residues. The CDR3 loop reads CAWSVLVASYEQYF. The CDR3 nucleotides read TGTGCCTGGAGTGTACTAGTAGCCTCCTACGAGCAGTACTTC. Filled out from reference TRBV30 and TRBJ2-7, the complete variable domain reads SQTIHQWPATLVQPVGSPLSLECTVEGTSNPNLYWYRQAAGRGLQLLFYSVGIGQISSEVPQNLSASRPQDRQFILSSKKLLLSDSGFYLCAWSVLVASYEQYFGPGTRLTVT.

The chain carries TRBV5-6 and TRBJ1-2, with unresolved D. The CDR3 runs to 16 residues. The V and J ends lost 0 bases and 4 bases respectively, with 16 bases between them. CDR1 is SGHDT, CDR2 YYEEEE, per germline. The CDR3 sequence is CASSLGGQSLAYGYTF. The DNA for the CDR3 is TGTGCCAGCAGCTTGGGAGGGCAGAGCCTCGCCTATGGCTACACCTTC.

The CDR3 nucleotides are TGCAGTGGGGACAGGGGAGAGACCCAGTACTTC. It is translated as CSGDRGETQYF. V usage is TRBV20-1 and J usage is TRBJ2-5; 10 bases are shared with TRBD1. Germline V gene data show CDR1 as DFQATT and CDR2 as SNEGSKA (reference sequence). V lost 7 bases to trimming and J lost 4 bases; unmatched junction nucleotides: 0. CDR3 length: 11 residues.

V is TRBV29-1 and J is TRBJ1-2, with 7 positions matching TRBD1. With 4 bases clipped from V and 5 bases from J, the junction kept 4 bases outside the gene matches. Looked up from germline, CDR1 is SQVTM and CDR2 is ANQGSEA. CDR3 size: 12 residues. CDR3 amino acids: CSVGEQGYGYTF. The CDR3 DNA is TGCAGCGTTGGGGAACAGGGGTATGGCTACACCTTC.

J is TRBJ1-4 and V is TRBV4-1; maybe TRBD1 (5 bases). Germline values: CDR1 MGHRA, CDR2 YSYEKL. The CDR3 runs to 17 residues. Trimming took 4 bases from V and 0 from J, leaving 15 bases between them. Written as DNA, the CDR3 is TGCGCCAGCAGCCTGTGGTTTCCGACAGCAACTAATGAAAAACTGTTTTTT. This sequence encodes CASSLWFPTATNEKLFF.

The V gene is TRBV11-2, the J gene TRBJ2-1; TRBD1 might be the D (7 bases). The CDR3 has 17 amino acids. V lost 2 bases and J lost 5, with 19 bases in between. CDR1 and CDR2 from the germline V gene are SGHAT and FQNNGV. The CDR3 coding sequence is TGTGCCAGCAGCTTAAAGCCGGCAGGGGGAGGACACAATGAGCAGTTCTTC. Encoded protein: CASSLKPAGGGHNEQFF.

The chain carries TRBV19 and TRBJ1-6, with D perhaps matching TRBD1 (5 bases). V lost 1 base to trimming and J lost 6 bases, with 7 bases between them. The germline CDR1 and CDR2 sequences are LNHDA and SQIVND (reference sequence). The CDR3 covers 14 residues. DNA for the CDR3: TGTGCCAGTAGTATAGGACAGATTAATTCACCCCTCCACTTT. It is translated as CASSIGQINSPLHF.

The chain joins TRBV27 to TRBJ1-2; D gene uncertain. This CDR3 contains 14 residues. The V end was cut by 8 bases, the J end by 1 base, with 14 bases between. Germline values: CDR1 MNHEY, CDR2 SMNVEV (reference sequence). The CDR3 DNA reads TGTGCCAGCCGACCCCTGAGCGGTAACTATGGCTACACCTTC. It translates to CASRPLSGNYGYTF.

The sample holds one count of this clone. V is TRBV23-1 and J is TRBJ2-7; TRBD2 might be the D (5 bases). Being an ORF, TRBV23-1 has a function that is uncertain. Trimming took 2 bases from V and 3 from J, leaving 14 bases between them. The length of the CDR3 is 15 residues. The CDR3 nucleotides are TGCGCCAGCAGTCAACGGGATCGATCATTCTACGAGCAGTACTTC. Its protein product is CASSQRDRSFYEQYF.

This rearrangement joins TRBV9 to TRBJ1-4; D is undetermined. The ends were cut back, 2 bases at V and 5 bases at J, with 10 bases in the middle. This CDR3 contains 14 residues. The germline gives CDR1 SGDLS, CDR2 YYNGEE. CDR3: CASSVSGRNEKLFF. Here the CDR3 DNA reads TGTGCCAGCAGCGTTTCGGGGAGGAATGAAAAACTGTTTTTT.

The gene calls are TRBV7-6 and TRBJ2-7; the match to TRBD1 covers 8 bases. Unmatched junction bases numbered 10, after V lost 5 bases and J lost 4 bases. CDR3 size: 15 residues. Germline V lookup: CDR1 SGHVS, CDR2 FNYEAQ. CDR3 sequence (DNA): TGTGCCAGCAGCGATAAACAGGGGGTTTGGTACGAGCAGTACTTC. Translated, it gives CASSDKQGVWYEQYF. Filled out from reference TRBV7-6 and TRBJ2-7, the complete variable domain reads GAGVSQSPRYKVTKRGQDVALRCDPISGHVSLYWYRQALGQGPEFLTYFNYEAQQDKSGLPNDRFSAERPEGSISTLTIQRTEQRDSAMYRCASSDKQGVWYEQYFGPGTRLTVT.